Below are 27 T cell receptor beta chains sequenced from a single sample in a study of blood T cells in healthy people across ages. A second PCR of about 7 to 11 cycles used a sample-barcoded 5' primer and a J-beta primer mix. TCRdb ran MiXCR on the 5' RACE reads and lists one entry per CDR3 protein. The data contain about 1,500,000 distinct CDR3 sequences, over 25% of them singletons. The sample taken for sequencing was blood. The receptors were gathered from a woman in her 30s in good health.

The chain combines TRBV20-1 with TRBJ1-2; no clear D gene. This CDR3 is built from 16 residues. The germline gives CDR1 DFQATT, CDR2 SNEGSKA (reference sequence). Trimming pared 3 bases from V and 2 bases from J, leaving 19 bases between. This chain's CDR3 is CSASIGSGRLNYGYTF. The CDR3 DNA sequence: TGCAGTGCTAGTATTGGATCCGGGCGGTTGAACTATGGCTACACCTTC.

This clonotype was counted many times. The rearrangement uses TRBV15 and TRBJ2-7, with 13 bases fitting TRBD2. Germline V gene lookup returns CDR1 LNHNV and CDR2 YYDKDF (reference sequence). V lost 7 bases and J lost 3; bases outside the gene matches: 15. This CDR3 is built from 18 residues. The CDR3 nucleotides read TGTGCCACCACCGATGGACTAGCGGGAGCCCCCTTAGGCTACGAGCAGTACTTC. This codes for CATTDGLAGAPLGYEQYF. The full variable domain, completed using reference TRBV15 and TRBJ2-7, is DAMVIQNPRYQVTQFGKPVTLSCSQTLNHNVMYWYQQKSSQAPKLLFHYYDKDFNNEADTPDNFQSRRPNTSFCFLDIRSPGLGDTAMYLCATTDGLAGAPLGYEQYFGPGTRLTVT.

This clonotype has a handful of counts. The genes are TRBV4-2 and TRBJ1-2; unclear D gene. Trimming cost V 5 bases and J 2 bases, with 15 bases left between them. This CDR3 comprises 15 residues. Germline CDR1 is LGHNA and CDR2 is YNFKEQ. The CDR3 region is CASSEVWRANYGYTF. The CDR3 DNA is TGTGCCAGCAGCGAAGTATGGAGGGCCAACTATGGCTACACCTTC.

The table lists this clonotype with many counts. The V call is TRBV7-9, the J call TRBJ2-4; D is possibly TRBD2 (5 bases). The CDR3 loop spans 14 amino acids. Per germline, CDR1 SEHNR and CDR2 FQNEAQ (reference sequence). Trimming left V 5 bases short and J 2 bases short, with 10 bases between. CDR3 nucleotides: TGTGCCAGCAGCCGTCCGGGGACCAAAAACATTCAGTACTTC. Translation: CASSRPGTKNIQYF.

This sequence joins TRBV24-1 and TRBJ2-7; TRBD1 matches 9 bases. The V gene end was trimmed by 3 bases and the J gene end by 7 bases; junction bases not matched to a gene: 6. The CDR3 extends over 14 amino acids. In germline, CDR1 is KGHDR, CDR2 SFDVKD. CDR3 sequence: CATSDRTGDNEQYF. In nucleotides, the CDR3 is TGTGCCACCAGTGATCGGACAGGGGACAATGAGCAGTACTTC.

A few counts support this clonotype. The gene calls are TRBV6-4 and TRBJ1-5, with TRBD1 matching over 7 bases. V was pared by 10 bases and J by 3 bases, with 9 bases of the junction left unmatched. Germline V lookup: CDR1 MRHNA, CDR2 SNTAGT. The CDR3 runs to 14 residues. The DNA for the CDR3 is TGTGCCACTTCCAGGGGGTGTGACAATCAGCCCCAGCATTTT. This codes for CATSRGCDNQPQHF.

On this clonotype: A read error may explain this, as a much larger clone is one base away. V gene TRBV6-1 combines with J gene TRBJ2-1, with D tentatively TRBD1 or TRBD2 (5 bases each). Germline V gene lookup returns CDR1 MNHNS and CDR2 SASEGT. CDR3 length: 14 amino acids. The DNA for the CDR3 is TGTACCAACCCTTGGGCAGGGACGGACAATGAGCAGTTCTTC. Residues: CTNPWAGTDNEQFF.

To note about this clonotype: Without the conserved terminal phenylalanine or tryptophan, this CDR3 likely stems from a read error. CDR3 protein: CASSPPEDTQYL. In DNA, the CDR3 is TGCGCCAGCAGCCCCCCAGAAGATACGCAGTATTTG. This chain uses TRBV5-1 with TRBJ2-3; D is ambiguous. Per germline, CDR1 SGHRS and CDR2 YFSETQ. The CDR3 consists of 12 residues. V lost 4 bases to trimming and J lost 5 bases, with 8 bases between them.

To note about this clonotype: A read error may explain this, as a much larger clone is one base away. The V gene is TRBV12-3 or TRBV12-4, the J gene TRBJ2-7; perhaps D is TRBD1 or TRBD2 (5 bases each). With 8 bases removed from V and 6 bases from J, the gap between germline ends came to 5 bases. The CDR3 runs 9 residues. In DNA form, the CDR3 reads TGTGCCAGCGGGGGCGAGCAGTACTTC. Its translation is CASGGEQYF.

This clonotype was seen more than once but under ten times. Sequence at one end of the junction differs from germline and may be a read error. The rearrangement links TRBV7-9 to TRBJ2-1; D might be TRBD1 (6 bases). This CDR3 spans 13 amino acids. Germline CDR1 reads SEHNR; CDR2 reads FQNEAQ (reference sequence). The chain's CDR3 is CACSQRTADEQFF. As DNA, the CDR3 is TGTGCCTGCAGCCAAAGGACAGCTGATGAGCAGTTCTTC.

The rearrangement links TRBV2 to TRBJ2-3; D may be TRBD2 (6 bases). The germline gives CDR1 SNHLY, CDR2 FYNNEI. The CDR3 contains 15 residues. V was shortened by 5 bases and J by 1 base, with 13 bases between the two germline ends. The CDR3 nucleotides read TGTGCCAGCAGTCCCTCGGGGGTCCGCACAGATACGCAGTATTTT. This codes for CASSPSGVRTDTQYF.

In its sample, this clonotype was seen a few times. The gene calls are TRBV20-1 and TRBJ2-1; D could derive from TRBD1 or TRBD2 (5 bases each). Trimming cost V 3 bases and J 1 base, with 10 bases left between them. This CDR3 is built from 14 residues. In germline, CDR1 is DFQATT, CDR2 SNEGSKA (reference sequence). The CDR3 reads CSARRGTSYNEQFF. The CDR3 coding sequence is TGCAGTGCTAGGAGGGGAACGTCCTACAATGAGCAGTTCTTC.

This clonotype was detected many times. The gene calls are TRBV30 and TRBJ1-2; D is unresolved. Trimming stripped 0 bases from V and 2 bases from J, with 7 bases between. CDR1 is GTSNPN, CDR2 SVGIG, per germline (reference sequence). This CDR3 comprises 13 residues. CDR3 DNA: TGTGCCTGGAGTGTATATAAGAACTATGGCTACACCTTC. The encoded protein is CAWSVYKNYGYTF.

A note on this clonotype: One base away lies a much larger clone, so this may be a sequencing read error. The chain uses TRBV6-2 or TRBV6-3 and TRBJ1-1; D is perhaps TRBD1 (6 bases). Germline V gene sequence: CDR1 MNHEY, CDR2 SVGEGT. CDR3 length equals 13 residues. CDR3 amino acids: CAGRRQENTEAFF. In DNA form, the CDR3 reads TGTGCCGGCAGGCGACAGGAGAACACTGAAGCTTTCTTT.

This clonotype was counted between two and nine times. V and J are TRBV29-1 and TRBJ1-1; 8 bases line up with TRBD1. CDR1 SQVTM and CDR2 ANQGSEA come from the germline V gene. V gave up 7 bases and J gave up 4 bases; unmatched junction bases: 5. This CDR3 contains 12 residues. The CDR3 DNA follows: TGCAGCGGCCTACAGGGGGGCACTGAAGCTTTCTTT. It is translated as CSGLQGGTEAFF.

This clonotype has a handful of counts. The chain uses TRBV2 and TRBJ2-1; D is possibly TRBD1 (7 bases). In germline, CDR1 is SNHLY, CDR2 FYNNEI. Trimming left V 4 bases short and J 5 bases short, with 15 bases between. The CDR3 is made up of 15 amino acids. This chain's CDR3 is CASSAEGAADNEQFF. CDR3 in DNA: TGTGCCAGCAGTGCGGAGGGGGCGGCCGACAATGAGCAGTTCTTC. Together with reference TRBV2 and TRBJ2-1, the CDR3 gives the full variable domain: EPEVTQTPSHQVTQMGQEVILRCVPISNHLYFYWYRQILGQKVEFLVSFYNNEISEKSEIFDDQFSVERPDGSNFTLKIRSTKLEDSAMYFCASSAEGAADNEQFFGPGTRLTVL.

Remarks on this clonotype: A much larger clone sits a single nucleotide away, making a read error possible. V gene TRBV28 combines with J gene TRBJ2-5; D is unresolved. The V gene's germline CDR1 is MDHEN and CDR2 SYDVKM. The CDR3 contains 13 residues. The CDR3 loop is CVSSFSPGETQYF. The CDR3 DNA reads as TGTGTCAGCAGTTTTAGCCCTGGGGAGACCCAGTACTTC.

Details on this clonotype: This CDR3 fails to terminate in the conserved phenylalanine or tryptophan, so it likely reflects a read error. The CDR3 bases are TGCGCCAGCAGCTTGGATGGACGGCCGGATAACTATGGCTACACCTTA. Encoded protein: CASSLDGRPDNYGYTL. The chain has TRBV5-1 and TRBJ1-2; D not resolved. Trimming pared 0 bases from V and 1 base from J, leaving 13 bases between. The CDR3 totals 16 residues. Germline CDR1 reads SGHRS; CDR2 reads YFSETQ.

A remark on this clonotype: A much larger clone differs by one base, so this may be a read error. V is TRBV2 and J is TRBJ1-4, with D unresolved. CDR3 length: 14 amino acids. V was cut by 3 bases and J by 8 bases, with 13 bases left in between. The V gene's germline CDR1 is SNHLY and CDR2 FYNNEI. In DNA, the CDR3 is TGTGCCAGCAGTGACAGCGCGAAGGAAGAAAAACTGTTTTTT. Its protein is CASSDSAKEEKLFF.

This clonotype has more than one count but fewer than ten. V usage is TRBV6-5 and J usage is TRBJ2-3; the D gene is possibly TRBD1 (7 bases). Trimming pared 10 bases from V and 2 bases from J, leaving 19 bases between. The CDR3 has 15 amino acids. The germline CDR1 and CDR2 sequences are MNHEY and SVGAGI. The CDR3 reads CATYRTGGTTDTQYF. CDR3 bases: TGTGCCACCTACCGGACAGGAGGGACCACAGATACGCAGTATTTT.

This clonotype was recorded at least ten times. The chain links TRBV4-3 to TRBJ2-7; D remains ambiguous. Looked up from germline, CDR1 is LGHNA and CDR2 is YSLEER. The V and J ends lost 0 bases and 1 base respectively, with 13 bases between them. CDR3 length: 16 residues. This chain's CDR3 is CASSQDFEIGSYEQYF. For the CDR3, the DNA is TGCGCCAGCAGCCAAGATTTCGAAATTGGGTCCTACGAGCAGTACTTC.

This clonotype was recorded a few times. This rearrangement joins TRBV2 to TRBJ2-5; D is possibly TRBD1 (6 bases). The J call may be faulty, since TRBJ2-7 better matches the DNA end. There are 13 residues in the CDR3. Germline-derived CDR1 and CDR2 are SNHLY and FYNNEI. The CDR3 DNA sequence: TGTGCCAGCAATCCAACAGGGTACGGCGAGCAGTACTTC. Amino acids: CASNPTGYGEQYF.

This clonotype was counted at least ten times. The rearrangement links TRBV9 to TRBJ2-1, with D maybe TRBD2 (7 bases). Germline CDR1 reads SGDLS; CDR2 reads YYNGEE. The CDR3 is 16 amino acids. Trimming pared 4 bases from V and 7 bases from J, leaving 21 bases between. The CDR3 DNA reads TGTGCCAGCAGCTCGAGGGGGGGGACTCCTGGAAATGAGCAGTTCTTC. Encoded protein: CASSSRGGTPGNEQFF.

This clonotype was detected ten times or more. The chain carries TRBV7-2 and TRBJ2-5, with D perhaps TRBD1 or TRBD2 (6 bases each). This CDR3 has 15 residues. V lost 6 bases, J lost 3 bases, and 17 bases lay in between. Germline V gives CDR1 SGHTA, CDR2 FQGNSA. The chain's CDR3 is CASRLMGRTEETQYF. The CDR3 DNA follows: TGTGCCAGCAGGCTCATGGGGAGGACAGAAGAGACCCAGTACTTC.

This chain joins TRBV7-9 and TRBJ2-1; no reliable D call. V lost 8 bases and J lost 9, with 20 bases in between. This CDR3 has 14 amino acids. The germline V gene has CDR1 SEHNR and CDR2 FQNEAQ (reference sequence). The DNA for the CDR3 is TGTGCCAGCGGAAACTCAGGATCCCGGACTGAGCAGTTCTTC. Amino acid sequence: CASGNSGSRTEQFF.

A note on this clonotype: A clone one base away is much larger, so this may be a read error. The chain employs TRBV7-2 and TRBJ2-3; weak D call: TRBD2 (7 bases). Germline V lookup: CDR1 SGHTA, CDR2 FQGNSA. CDR3 length: 14 amino acids. CDR3 in amino acids: CASTPGGGTDAQYF. The CDR3, as DNA: TGTGCCAGCACCCCGGGGGGCGGCACAGATGCGCAGTATTTT.

Remarks on this clonotype: At one of its ends the junction is not consistent with the germline gene, which may arise from a read error. J is TRBJ1-6 and V is TRBV30; D is unclear. The CDR3 loop spans 11 amino acids. Per germline, CDR1 GTSNPN and CDR2 SVGIG (reference sequence). The CDR3, as DNA: TGTGCCTGGAACAGAAATTCGCCCCTCCACTTT. It translates to CAWNRNSPLHF.